Given below is one T cell receptor beta chain in context. What it recognizes is unknown. This record belongs to a study of cytomegalovirus exposure and HLA in healthy donors. General study results and limits: About 87% or about 30% of the time was how often most TCR beta V segments were productive, according to an earlier analysis.

PCR was performed using 60 Vbeta and 13 Jbeta primers. Using immunoSEQ multiplex PCR, the repertoire was profiled, and TCRdb retains in-frame clones only, with some absent. The data contain about 160,000 clones, about 80% of them singletons. This clonotype was obtained from a man aged 30 to 45 in good health and CMV-seronegative. Sequenced sample: PBMCs.

CDR3 nucleotides: TGTGCCAGTAGTATCGGAAACGACAGGGGGGAAAAACTGTTTTTT. Translation gives CASSIGNDRGEKLFF. This chain joins TRBV19 and TRBJ1-4; TRBD1 aligns across 9 bases. The ends lost 3 bases at V and 8 bases at J; junction bases unmatched: 7. The CDR3 sequence is 15 residues long. Germline assignment: CDR1 LNHDA and CDR2 SQIVND (reference sequence).